This TCR beta chain was observed in a study of T cells in Graves' hyperthyroidism and ophthalmopathy (dated by TCRdb to about 2019). Background on the whole study: Peripheral blood was sampled at the time of initial diagnosis, prior to any treatment. To identify distinguishing TCR V-J signatures, a discovery cohort of about 95 patients was used, comprising 43 with Graves' ophthalmopathy and around 60 with stable Graves' hyperthyroidism. Whether ophthalmopathy could be predicted prospectively was tested in an independent validation cohort made up of roughly 20 hyperthyroidism patients plus 17 patients who later progressed to ophthalmopathy. For training and testing, the 100 patients in the discovery cohort were randomly divided in a 7:3 ratio. Thyroid tissue and blood T-cell repertoires from six Graves' hyperthyroidism patients were also compared in the study. After blood sampling, hyperthyroidism patients were treated with methimazole at a starting dose of 30 mg daily, and ophthalmopathy patients were treated with high-dose intravenous methylprednisolone. TCR Vbeta CDR3 sequencing of roughly 140 peripheral blood samples (more than 40 ophthalmopathy, 75 hyperthyroidism and some 17 progressor patients) is reported in the paper. The research as a whole found: Sample size was not statistically predetermined, and investigators were not blinded to group allocation. Most expanded thyroid clonotypes (frequency above 0.001) were also detected in blood, a finding suggesting that blood repertoires may reflect thyroid immune responses. In validation, the model predicted progression to ophthalmopathy a median of roughly 6.5 months before onset, with about 70% sensitivity and 72.22% specificity. In cross-validation, a model built on a 13 V-J signature told ophthalmopathy apart from stable hyperthyroidism with 87.88% sensitivity and roughly 81% specificity, and in testing the same model reached 80%/75%.

The germline V gene supplies CDR1 SQVTM and CDR2 ANQGSEA. Between the V and J ends, shortened by 3 bases and 2 bases respectively, the junction contains 11 bases. The CDR3 runs 13 amino acids, cysteine and phenylalanine included. Only CDR3 DNA is held: 39 bases, read in frame from base 1. As regards this clonotype: There is no known antigen for this receptor. It has no much larger one-base neighbor in the sample; base qualities were not kept.

A patient counted as having stable Graves' hyperthyroidism if no progression to ophthalmopathy occurred over 18 months of follow-up. Hyperthyroidism patients were newly diagnosed, had a disease duration of under 2 months, and were aged 18 to 65 years. Patients with uncontrolled infections, other autoimmune diseases, pregnancy or lactation were excluded. Diagnoses relied on clinical symptoms, serum thyroxine and TRAb, thyroid ultrasound and orbital computed tomography. PBMCs were separated from under 11 ml of fresh peripheral blood using Ficoll-Paque density gradient centrifugation. Trizol reagent was used to extract total RNA, and RNA quality was then checked on an Agilent 2100 Bioanalyzer. TCR beta CDR3 regions were amplified from RNA transcripts. A first-round RT-PCR of the TCR CDR3 used the HTBI primer set with the Qiagen OneStep RT-PCR kit. A second multiplex PCR round built the libraries, followed by size selection and purification. Sequencing of the libraries was done on an Illumina HiSeq2000 using paired-end 100 bp reads. The source study handled its data this way. Raw data were processed with SOAPnuke, discarding reads with adapters, uncalled bases, mean Phred below 15, or no exact constant-primer or identifier match. High-quality paired reads were merged with COPE v1.2.5, and unique nucleotide sequences were defined as clonotypes. MiTCR v1.1 was used to align the clonotypes against IMGT TRBV, TRBD and TRBJ reference segments. The analysis was restricted to V-J combinations with a frequency above 0.0001, which together covered just over 98% of the repertoires. A TCS score was defined as the ratio of F50 (clonal expansion) to E x V (chaos), with BLOSUM62-based TCRdist applied between CDR3 peptides within each V-J. Welch's t-statistics and random forest reduced around 550 V-J features to 10 to 15, which were used in a naive Bayes classifier (R e1071). TCRdb applied fastp at Q25 and MiXCR to the public reads, then kept only in-frame beta chains. Every distinct CDR3 protein forms one entry, paired with its most common genes and DNA. These V and J calls are TCRdb output, not the study's own analysis. The sample yields 300,000 to 400,000 distinct CDR3 sequences; approximately 14% were counted once. The biggest ten clones account for around 25% of the sample.

The source material was blood. This chain joins TRBV29-1 to TRBJ2-7; tentative D gene TRBD2, with 5 bases matching. The sequence was obtained from a woman aged 30 to 39 with Graves' hyperthyroidism. Read as DNA, the sequence is TGCAGCGTTGATAGCGAGGCCCCCTACGAGCAGTACTTC. This translates into CSVDSEAPYEQYF.